The 29 T cell receptor beta chains listed next were all sequenced from one sample in a study of T-cell reconstitution after alpha-beta-depleted transplantation in children. Unique molecular identifiers were incorporated into the prepared TCRbeta library. Each CDR3 protein is one row after TCRdb ran MiXCR on the PCR reads. Of hundreds of thousands of distinct CDR3 sequences in the sample, around 13% were seen once. This sample comprised PBMCs, obtained before TCRalphabeta/CD19-depleted stem cell transplant. The origin of the receptors is a girl aged 2 to 9 with congenital amegakaryocytic thrombocytopenia, due to receive a stem cell transplant.

In its sample, this clonotype was seen many times. The chain combines TRBV7-8 with TRBJ1-5; TRBD1 aligns across 7 bases. The CDR3 spans 13 residues. Trimming at V came to 4 bases and at J to 7 bases, leaving 4 bases not matched to a gene. The germline CDR1 and CDR2 sequences are SGHVS and FQNEAQ. The CDR3 bases are TGTGCCAGCAGCTCGACAGGGTACCAGCCCCAGCATTTT. The encoded protein is CASSSTGYQPQHF.

This clonotype was counted ten times or more. The chain joins TRBV20-1 to TRBJ1-1; D call uncertain. V dropped 0 bases and J dropped 0 bases, with 11 bases sitting between them. CDR3 length equals 15 residues. Germline V CDR1 and CDR2: DFQATT, SNEGSKA (reference sequence). The CDR3 DNA reads TGCAGTGCTAGAGATCATCTTACCTTGAACACTGAAGCTTTCTTT. Protein: CSARDHLTLNTEAFF.

The CDR3: CASRGDYLEQFF. The CDR3 DNA reads TGTGCCAGCAGGGGGGACTACCTTGAGCAGTTCTTC. The V gene is TRBV2, the J gene TRBJ2-1; 7 bases are a match to TRBD2. Germline CDR1 is SNHLY and CDR2 is FYNNEI. The CDR3 is 12 amino acids. J was trimmed by 9 bases and V by 6 bases; bases with no gene match: 5.

There are many counts of this clonotype. The chain has TRBV20-1 and TRBJ2-1, with TRBD2 identical over 11 bases. The CDR3 has 12 amino acids. Trimming took 7 bases from V and 7 from J; bases not matched to a gene: 3. The V gene's germline CDR1 is DFQATT and CDR2 SNEGSKA (reference sequence). The CDR3 sequence: CSGLAGGNEQFF. DNA of the CDR3: TGCAGTGGCTTAGCGGGAGGGAATGAGCAGTTCTTC.

The chain couples TRBV5-1 to TRBJ2-3, with 7 bases identical to TRBD2. Losses at the gene ends were 5 bases for V and 2 bases for J; bases not matched to a gene: 17. The CDR3 runs to 18 residues. Germline CDR1 and CDR2: SGHRS and YFSETQ. The CDR3 DNA is TGCGCCAGCAGGAACCTGATCGGACTAGTCGACGACACAGATACGCAGTATTTT. This encodes CASRNLIGLVDDTDTQYF.

This chain joins TRBV20-1 and TRBJ2-5, with D possibly matching TRBD1 (6 bases). From germline, CDR1 is DFQATT and CDR2 SNEGSKA (reference sequence). The length of the CDR3 is 15 residues. V was trimmed by 1 base and J by 5 bases, leaving 17 bases between them. CDR3 DNA sequence: TGCAGTGCTAGAGCACAATTACAGGGTGTGGAGACCCAGTACTTC. Translated, it gives CSARAQLQGVETQYF.

There are many counts of this clonotype. V and J are TRBV10-3 and TRBJ1-5, with D possibly being TRBD1 (5 bases). V was pared by 4 bases and J by 4 bases, with 8 bases between. The V gene's germline CDR1 is ENHRY and CDR2 SYGVKD. The length of the CDR3 is 13 residues. The CDR3: CAISGGVNQPQHF. The DNA of the CDR3 is TGTGCCATCAGTGGAGGGGTAAATCAGCCCCAGCATTTT.

This clonotype has ten or more counts. The V and J genes are TRBV15 and TRBJ2-1, with TRBD2 matching 11 bases. Germline CDR1 LNHNV, CDR2 YYDKDF (reference sequence). CDR3 length equals 15 residues. J lost 13 bases, V lost 0 bases, and 8 bases had no gene match. The CDR3 loop reads CATSRDLTSGDSQFF. In DNA, the CDR3 is TGTGCCACCAGCAGAGATCTGACTAGCGGGGACAGTCAGTTCTTC.

This clonotype has at least ten counts. V gene TRBV20-1 combines with J gene TRBJ2-7; D call uncertain. This CDR3 comprises 9 residues. The germline V and J ends were trimmed by 3 bases and 5 bases, with 2 bases remaining between them. CDR1 is DFQATT, CDR2 SNEGSKA, per germline (reference sequence). The CDR3 nucleotides are TGCAGTGCTAGCCACGAGCAGTACTTC. Translated: CSASHEQYF.

This CDR3 is CASSFFYARTGDTQYF. The CDR3 nucleotides are TGTGCCAGCAGTTTCTTCTACGCTCGGACTGGAGATACGCAGTATTTT. The chain is built from TRBV12-3 or TRBV12-4 and TRBJ2-3, with a possible D match to TRBD2 (5 bases). The CDR3 covers 16 residues. Trimming removed 3 bases from V and 5 bases from J, with 18 bases in between.

This clonotype was seen at least ten times. The chain couples TRBV29-1 to TRBJ2-2; D is perhaps TRBD2 (6 bases). CDR3 length: 13 residues. Trimming took off 7 bases at V and 2 bases at J, with 11 bases between the two ends. Per the germline V gene, CDR1 is SQVTM and CDR2 is ANQGSEA. The CDR3 protein is CSAGDFNTGELFF. CDR3 DNA sequence: TGCAGCGCGGGGGATTTCAACACCGGGGAGCTGTTTTTT.

This clonotype was observed a handful of times. The V and J genes are TRBV11-2 and TRBJ2-7, with 7 bases identical to TRBD1. V was pared by 4 bases and J by 2 bases, with 5 bases of the junction left unmatched. Germline-derived CDR1 and CDR2 are SGHAT and FQNNGV. The CDR3 is 14 amino acids. The CDR3 protein is CASSWGQTPYEQYF. CDR3 in DNA: TGTGCCAGCAGCTGGGGACAGACCCCCTACGAGCAGTACTTC.

This clonotype has a handful of counts. The rearrangement joins TRBV4-1 to TRBJ1-1; the D gene is possibly TRBD1 (5 bases). Germline loops: CDR1 MGHRA, CDR2 YSYEKL. V was pared by 3 bases and J by 3 bases, with 17 bases between. This CDR3 contains 16 residues. The CDR3 DNA is TGCGCCAGCAGCCAGCAGGGAAATGGAGAGGACACTGAAGCTTTCTTT. This encodes CASSQQGNGEDTEAFF.

This clonotype showed up just a few times. This rearrangement joins TRBV14 to TRBJ2-1, with TRBD1 identical over 8 bases. V dropped 1 base and J dropped 6; count of bases not matched to a gene: 5. CDR3 size: 15 residues. In germline, CDR1 is SGHDN, CDR2 FVKESK. The CDR3 here is CASSQVQGAGNEQFF. In DNA form, the CDR3 reads TGTGCCAGCAGCCAAGTCCAGGGGGCCGGCAATGAGCAGTTCTTC.

The sample holds a few counts of this clonotype. The chain couples TRBV2 to TRBJ2-3, with D tentatively TRBD1 (5 bases). The CDR3 runs 14 residues. Deletions cut 1 base from V and 4 bases from J, with 9 bases between. The germline V gene encodes CDR1 SNHLY and CDR2 FYNNEI. The CDR3 nucleotides read TGTGCCAGCAGTGAAGGGTGGGGCCCAGATACGCAGTATTTT. This gives the protein CASSEGWGPDTQYF.

With respect to this clonotype: Relative to the germline gene, one junction end is altered; a read error may explain this. This sequence joins TRBV3-1 and TRBJ2-1; TRBD2 is a possible D gene (6 bases). Germline CDR1 and CDR2: LGHDT and YNNKEL (reference sequence). This CDR3 is 17 amino acids long. The CDR3 nucleotides read TGTGCCAGCACCCAACAGCTCGACCCGGGAGCCAACAATGAGCAGTTCTTC. Its protein is CASTQQLDPGANNEQFF.

For this clonotype: A read error may explain this, as a much larger clone is one base away. The rearrangement uses TRBV28 and TRBJ2-3, with a weak D call TRBD1 (5 bases). The CDR3 contains 14 residues. Germline V gene lookup returns CDR1 MDHEN and CDR2 SYDVKM. The CDR3 sequence: CASSTQGGTDTPYF. CDR3 nucleotide sequence: TGTGCCAGCAGTACTCAGGGTGGCACAGATACGCCGTATTTT. Combining the CDR3 with reference TRBV28 and TRBJ2-3 gives the whole variable domain DVKVTQSSRYLVKRTGEKVFLECVQDMDHENMFWYRQDPGLGLRLIYFSYDVKMKEKGDIPEGYSVSREKKERFSLILESASTNQTSMYLCASSTQGGTDTPYFGPGTRLTVL.

There are many counts of this clonotype. This chain uses TRBV9 with TRBJ2-7, with 8 bases lining up with TRBD2. Germline CDR1 SGDLS, CDR2 YYNGEE. V dropped 0 bases and J dropped 3; count of bases not matched to a gene: 11. This CDR3 comprises 17 residues. This chain's CDR3 is CASSVVLKLADIYEQYF. The DNA for the CDR3 is TGTGCCAGCAGCGTAGTCCTCAAACTAGCGGATATCTACGAGCAGTACTTC.

This clonotype was counted many times. The gene calls are TRBV25-1 and TRBJ1-2, with D perhaps matching TRBD1 (6 bases). CDR3 size: 11 residues. CDR1 is MGHDK and CDR2 is SYGVNS in the germline V gene. V gave up 10 bases and J gave up 6 bases, with 12 bases separating them. CDR3 sequence (DNA): TGTGCCACGACAGGTACCAATGGCTACACCTTC. It yields the protein CATTGTNGYTF.

This sequence joins TRBV20-1 and TRBJ2-7; 8 bases fit TRBD2. The CDR3 sequence is 14 residues long. Germline CDR1 is DFQATT and CDR2 is SNEGSKA (reference sequence). Trimming at V came to 5 bases and at J to 5 bases, leaving 11 bases not matched to a gene. The DNA for the CDR3 is TGCAGTGCTCGGGAGGGACTATTCGGGCACGAGCAGTACTTC. Encoded protein: CSAREGLFGHEQYF.

This clonotype showed up many times. One end of the junction is discordant with germline, which a read error may explain. This chain joins TRBV5-1 and TRBJ1-1, with D possibly being TRBD1 (5 bases). Germline V lookup: CDR1 SGHRS, CDR2 YFSETQ. The CDR3 sequence is 14 residues long. CDR3 loop: CASTLGGESTEAFF. In DNA form, the CDR3 reads TGCGCCAGCACCTTGGGGGGGGAATCGACTGAAGCTTTCTTT.

This clonotype was detected ten times or more. The rearrangement uses TRBV12-3 or TRBV12-4 and TRBJ2-3; 7 bases agree with TRBD2. The V segment lost 3 bases and the J segment 0 bases; nucleotides outside the gene matches: 3. CDR3 length: 15 amino acids. CDR3 sequence (DNA): TGTGCCAGCAGTTTCGAGGGAGGGAGCACAGATACGCAGTATTTT. Protein sequence: CASSFEGGSTDTQYF.

There are many counts of this clonotype. CDR3 DNA sequence: TGTGCCAGCAGCCCAAAGAGTACTGAAGCTTTCTTT. Protein sequence: CASSPKSTEAFF. This chain links TRBV7-9 with TRBJ1-1, with D unclear. The V gene lost 5 bases and the J gene lost 5 bases, with 9 bases spanning the gap. CDR3 length equals 12 residues. Germline loops: CDR1 SEHNR, CDR2 FQNEAQ (reference sequence). The complete variable domain, with remaining parts taken from reference TRBV7-9 and TRBJ1-1, reads DTGVSQNPRHKITKRGQNVTFRCDPISEHNRLYWYRQTLGQGPEFLTYFQNEAQLEKSRLLSDRFSAERPKGSFSTLEIQRTEQGDSAMYLCASSPKSTEAFFGQGTRLTVV.

This clonotype was seen a few times. The genes are TRBV14 and TRBJ2-5; possible D gene TRBD1, 5 bases. V lost 7 bases to trimming and J lost 1 base, with 16 bases between them. The CDR3 runs to 15 residues. Germline V lookup: CDR1 SGHDN, CDR2 FVKESK. As DNA, the CDR3 is TGTGCCAGCAACCATCAGGGTGGTGGCCAAGAGACCCAGTACTTC. It translates to CASNHQGGGQETQYF.

In its sample, this clonotype was seen many times. The V gene is TRBV7-9, the J gene TRBJ2-1; maybe TRBD2 (6 bases). Germline V gene lookup returns CDR1 SEHNR and CDR2 FQNEAQ (reference sequence). This CDR3 has 16 residues. V was trimmed by 3 bases and J by 4 bases, leaving 16 bases between them. This CDR3 is CASSLGRPTPYNEQFF. DNA of the CDR3: TGTGCCAGCAGCTTGGGGAGGCCAACTCCTTACAATGAGCAGTTCTTC. The complete variable domain, with remaining parts taken from reference TRBV7-9 and TRBJ2-1, reads DTGVSQNPRHKITKRGQNVTFRCDPISEHNRLYWYRQTLGQGPEFLTYFQNEAQLEKSRLLSDRFSAERPKGSFSTLEIQRTEQGDSAMYLCASSLGRPTPYNEQFFGPGTRLTVL.

V is TRBV18 and J is TRBJ2-1; D gene unclear. This CDR3 has 15 amino acids. From germline, CDR1 is KGHSH and CDR2 LQKENI. V lost 6 bases to trimming and J lost 6 bases, with 18 bases between them. The CDR3 here is CASSWRIVKINEQFF. The CDR3 DNA reads as TGTGCCAGCTCCTGGCGAATCGTCAAGATCAATGAGCAGTTCTTC.

This clonotype appeared many times. This chain joins TRBV12-3 or TRBV12-4 and TRBJ2-1; 13 bases line up with TRBD2. This CDR3 has 15 residues. The trim removed 6 bases at V and 8 bases at J, leaving 7 bases unmatched. CDR3 sequence (DNA): TGTGCCAGCAGAGCCGGACTAGCGGGAGTTCATGAGCAGTTCTTC. Its translation is CASRAGLAGVHEQFF.

Turning to this clonotype: An end of the junction does not agree with germline; a read error may underlie this. J is TRBJ2-3 and V is TRBV7-9; 8 bases match TRBD2. The CDR3 is 16 residues long. Germline values: CDR1 SEHNR, CDR2 FQNEAQ (reference sequence). In nucleotides, the CDR3 is TGTCCCAGCAGCCCTCCCTCAGCGGGGGCTATGGATACGCAGTATTTT. This sequence encodes CPSSPPSAGAMDTQYF.

J is TRBJ2-7 and V is TRBV11-2; the D is unclear. CDR3 length equals 15 residues. Germline V gives CDR1 SGHAT, CDR2 FQNNGV. The germline V and J ends were trimmed by 2 bases and 1 base, with 12 bases remaining between them. CDR3 DNA: TGTGCCAGCAGCTTAACACAAGGATATTCCTACGAGCAGTACTTC. Encoded protein: CASSLTQGYSYEQYF.